The 10 T cell receptor beta chains given below trace back to one sample, sequenced in a study of OX40 agonist ivuxolimab in advanced cancers. Data came from immunoSEQ multiplex PCR; TCRdb stores just in-frame clones and leaves some out. This table holds tens of thousands of clones, approximately 79% found once. This specimen consisted of CD4+ or CD8+ T cells sorted from blood, obtained in a trial of the OX40 agonist ivuxolimab. Receptor source: an adult with an advanced solid tumor such as melanoma, head and neck, liver or kidney cancer.

V is TRBV4-1 and J is TRBJ1-4, with 9 bases fitting TRBD1. The V segment lost 0 bases and the J segment 8 bases; nucleotides outside the gene matches: 7. The CDR3 has 16 residues. The V gene's germline CDR1 is MGHRA and CDR2 YSYEKL. Written as DNA, the CDR3 is TGCGCCAGCAGCCAAGATAGGACAGGGGTAGGGGAAAAACTGTTTTTT. Amino acids: CASSQDRTGVGEKLFF.

The chain is built from TRBV27 and TRBJ2-7, with D uncertain. The CDR3 length is 16 residues. The V gene's germline CDR1 is MNHEY and CDR2 SMNVEV (reference sequence). The ends were cut back, 0 bases at V and 2 bases at J, with 14 bases in the middle. Here the CDR3 reads CASSLSVGDYPYEQYF. The CDR3 nucleotides are TGTGCCAGCAGTTTATCGGTGGGTGATTACCCCTACGAGCAGTACTTC.

This clone was seen more than once but under ten times. The gene calls are TRBV7-3 and TRBJ2-3; D not resolved. CDR3 length: 12 amino acids. V was cut by 5 bases and J by 6 bases, with 9 bases left in between. Germline values: CDR1 SGHTA, CDR2 FQGTGA. The CDR3 loop reads CASSPNGDTQYF. For the CDR3, the DNA is TGTGCCAGCAGCCCTAACGGGGATACGCAGTATTTT.

This chain uses TRBV10-3 with TRBJ1-5; TRBD1 is a possible D gene (5 bases). Germline CDR1 ENHRY, CDR2 SYGVKD. The CDR3 runs 13 residues. Trimming pared 5 bases from V and 0 bases from J, leaving 5 bases between. CDR3 coding DNA: TGTGCCATCAGTCAGGGTAGCAATCAGCCCCAGCATTTT. This translates into CAISQGSNQPQHF.

This clone was recorded once. This chain joins TRBV19 and TRBJ1-1, with TRBD1 identical over 7 bases. V shed 5 bases, J shed 5 bases, and the junction held 8 bases outside the gene matches. CDR1 is LNHDA, CDR2 SQIVND, per germline (reference sequence). The CDR3 has 14 amino acids. CDR3 loop: CASSRNRGWTEAFF. Written as DNA, the CDR3 is TGTGCCAGTAGTCGCAACAGGGGTTGGACTGAAGCTTTCTTT.

This sequence joins TRBV2 and TRBJ1-2, with 7 nucleotides matching TRBD1. The CDR3 loop spans 14 amino acids. V shed 5 bases and J 4 bases; nucleotides not matched to a gene: 7. Germline assignment: CDR1 SNHLY and CDR2 FYNNEI. CDR3 coding DNA: TGTGCCAGCAGTCCACAGACAGGGACCTATGGCTACACCTTC. As protein: CASSPQTGTYGYTF.

V and J are TRBV6-1 and TRBJ1-5, with 7 bases matching TRBD1. Per the germline V gene, CDR1 is MNHNS and CDR2 is SASEGT. This CDR3 spans 14 amino acids. J lost 4 bases, V lost 4 bases, and 4 bases had no gene match. This chain's CDR3 is CASSVSGGNQPQHF. The CDR3 DNA is TGTGCCAGCAGTGTTTCAGGGGGAAATCAGCCCCAGCATTTT.

V usage is TRBV7-2 and J usage is TRBJ2-3; 10 nucleotides line up with TRBD2. V trimming: 1 base; J trimming: 9 bases; junction bases outside the gene matches: 4. The CDR3 covers 14 residues. Germline V gene lookup returns CDR1 SGHTA and CDR2 FQGNSA. CDR3 sequence: CASSLERGGRTQYF. CDR3 DNA: TGTGCCAGCAGCTTAGAGCGGGGGGGACGGACGCAGTATTTT.

The chain combines TRBV6-6 with TRBJ1-2; 7 bases match TRBD1. Per germline, CDR1 MNHNY and CDR2 SVGAGI (reference sequence). The CDR3 spans 15 residues. V shed 5 bases, J shed 5 bases, and the junction held 11 bases outside the gene matches. The CDR3 nucleotides are TGTGCCAGCAGTCCCAAGGGACAGACGATTTATGGCTACACCTTC. Amino acid sequence: CASSPKGQTIYGYTF.

Comments on this clone: Because the CDR3's place on the DNA is in doubt, the DNA is left out and the CDR3 is given as listed by TCRdb. The rearrangement joins TRBV2 to TRBJ2-5. Germline loops: CDR1 SNHLY, CDR2 FYNNEI. The CDR3 sequence runs 13 residues, both termini included. CDR3 in amino acids: CASSILDAETQYF.